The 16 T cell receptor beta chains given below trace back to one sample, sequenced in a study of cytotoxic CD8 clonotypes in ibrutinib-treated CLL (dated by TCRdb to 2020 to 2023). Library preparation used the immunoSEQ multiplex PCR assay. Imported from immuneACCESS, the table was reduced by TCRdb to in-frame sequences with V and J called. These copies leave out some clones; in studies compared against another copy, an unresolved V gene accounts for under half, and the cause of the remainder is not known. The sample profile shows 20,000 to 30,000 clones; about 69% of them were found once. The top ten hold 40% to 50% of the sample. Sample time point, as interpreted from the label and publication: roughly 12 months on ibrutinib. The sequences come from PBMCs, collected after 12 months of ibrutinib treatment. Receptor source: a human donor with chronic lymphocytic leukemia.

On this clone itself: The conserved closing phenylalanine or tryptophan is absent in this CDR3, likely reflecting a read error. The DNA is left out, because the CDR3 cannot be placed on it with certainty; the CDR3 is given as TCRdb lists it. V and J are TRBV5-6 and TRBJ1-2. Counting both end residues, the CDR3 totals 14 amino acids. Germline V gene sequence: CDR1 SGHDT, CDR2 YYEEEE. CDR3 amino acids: CASDTNNSRKTYGY.

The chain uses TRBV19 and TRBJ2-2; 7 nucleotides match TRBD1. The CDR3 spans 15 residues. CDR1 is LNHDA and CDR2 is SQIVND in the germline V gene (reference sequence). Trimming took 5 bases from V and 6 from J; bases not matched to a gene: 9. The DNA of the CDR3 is TGTGCCAGTAGTTTAGGGGTCACAGGGGCCGGGGAGCTGTTTTTT. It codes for CASSLGVTGAGELFF. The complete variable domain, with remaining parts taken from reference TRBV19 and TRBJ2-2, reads DGGITQSPKYLFRKEGQNVTLSCEQNLNHDAMYWYRQDPGQGLRLIYYSQIVNDFQKGDIAEGYSVSREKKESFPLTVTSAQKNPTAFYLCASSLGVTGAGELFFGEGSRLTVL.

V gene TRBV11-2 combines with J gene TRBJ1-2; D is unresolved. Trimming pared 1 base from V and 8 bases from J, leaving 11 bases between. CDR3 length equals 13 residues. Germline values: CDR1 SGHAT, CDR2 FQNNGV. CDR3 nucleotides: TGTGCCAGCAGCTTAGGACCCGGATGGGGCTACACCTTC. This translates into CASSLGPGWGYTF.

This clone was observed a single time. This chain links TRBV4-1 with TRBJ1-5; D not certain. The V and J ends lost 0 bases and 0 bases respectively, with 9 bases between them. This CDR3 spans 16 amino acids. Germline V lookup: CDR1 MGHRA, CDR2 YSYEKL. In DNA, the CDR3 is TGCGCCAGCAGCCAAGATTTTGGCTTTAGCAATCAGCCCCAGCATTTT. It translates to CASSQDFGFSNQPQHF.

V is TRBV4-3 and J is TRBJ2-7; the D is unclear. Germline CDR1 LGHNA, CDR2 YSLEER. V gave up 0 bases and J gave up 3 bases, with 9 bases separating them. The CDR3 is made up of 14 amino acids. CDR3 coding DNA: TGCGCCAGCAGCCAAGAAGCAAGAGTCTACGAGCAGTACTTC. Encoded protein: CASSQEARVYEQYF.

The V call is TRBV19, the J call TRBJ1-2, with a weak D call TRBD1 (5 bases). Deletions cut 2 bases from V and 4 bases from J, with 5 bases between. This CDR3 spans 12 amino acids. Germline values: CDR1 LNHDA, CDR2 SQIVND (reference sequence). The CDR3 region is CASSITGYGYTF. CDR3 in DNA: TGTGCCAGTAGTATAACAGGCTATGGCTACACCTTC.

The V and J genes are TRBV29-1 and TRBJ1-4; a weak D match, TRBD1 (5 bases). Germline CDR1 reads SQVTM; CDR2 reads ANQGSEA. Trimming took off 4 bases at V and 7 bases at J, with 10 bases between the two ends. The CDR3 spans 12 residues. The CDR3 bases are TGCAGCGTTGTGGGGGGAGGTGAAAAACTGTTTTTT. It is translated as CSVVGGGEKLFF. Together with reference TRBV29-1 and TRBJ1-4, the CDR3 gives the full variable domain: SAVISQKPSRDICQRGTSLTIQCQVDSQVTMMFWYRQQPGQSLTLIATANQGSEATYESGFVIDKFPISRPNLTFSTLTVSNMSPEDSSIYLCSVVGGGEKLFFGSGTQLSVL.

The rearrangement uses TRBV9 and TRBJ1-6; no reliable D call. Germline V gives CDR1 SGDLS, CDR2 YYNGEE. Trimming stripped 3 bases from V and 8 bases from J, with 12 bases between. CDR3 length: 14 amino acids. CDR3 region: CASSETLWDSPLHF. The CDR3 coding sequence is TGTGCCAGCAGCGAGACACTTTGGGATTCACCCCTCCACTTT.

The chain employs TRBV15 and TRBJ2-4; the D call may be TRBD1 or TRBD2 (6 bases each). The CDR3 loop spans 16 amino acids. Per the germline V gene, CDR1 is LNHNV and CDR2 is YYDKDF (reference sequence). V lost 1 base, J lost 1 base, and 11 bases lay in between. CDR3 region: CATSRVWGAAKNIQYF. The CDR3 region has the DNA TGTGCCACCAGCAGAGTGTGGGGGGCGGCCAAAAACATTCAGTACTTC.

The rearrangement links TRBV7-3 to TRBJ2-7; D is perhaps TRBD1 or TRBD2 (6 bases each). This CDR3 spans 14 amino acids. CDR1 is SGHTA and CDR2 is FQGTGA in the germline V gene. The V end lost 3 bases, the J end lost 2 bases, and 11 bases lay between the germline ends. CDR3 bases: TGTGCCAGCAGCTTGGAGGGGGGCCCCTACGAGCAGTACTTC. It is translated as CASSLEGGPYEQYF.

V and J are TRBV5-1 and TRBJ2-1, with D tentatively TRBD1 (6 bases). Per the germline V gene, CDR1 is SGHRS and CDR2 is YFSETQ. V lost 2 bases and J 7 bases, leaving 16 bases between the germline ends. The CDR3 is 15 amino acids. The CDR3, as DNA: TGCGCCAGCAGCTTTGAGCTGGGGGCTGGTAATGAGCAGTTCTTC. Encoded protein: CASSFELGAGNEQFF. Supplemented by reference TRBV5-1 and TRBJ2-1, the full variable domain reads KAGVTQTPRYLIKTRGQQVTLSCSPISGHRSVSWYQQTPGQGLQFLFEYFSETQRNKGNFPGRFSGRQFSNSRSEMNVSTLELGDSALYLCASSFELGAGNEQFFGPGTRLTVL.

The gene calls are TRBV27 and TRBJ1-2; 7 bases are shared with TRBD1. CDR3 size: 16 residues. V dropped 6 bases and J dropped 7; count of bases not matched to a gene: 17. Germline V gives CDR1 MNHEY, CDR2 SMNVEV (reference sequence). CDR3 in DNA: TGTGCCAGCAGCCCGACAGGGAGTAGGAGGCTAAGTGGCTACACCTTC. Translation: CASSPTGSRRLSGYTF.

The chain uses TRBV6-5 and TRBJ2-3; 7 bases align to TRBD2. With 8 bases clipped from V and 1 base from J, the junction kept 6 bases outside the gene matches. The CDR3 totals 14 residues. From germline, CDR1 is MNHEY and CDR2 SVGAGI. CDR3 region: CASAGRGGTDTQYF. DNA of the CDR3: TGTGCCAGCGCAGGGAGGGGCGGCACAGATACGCAGTATTTT.

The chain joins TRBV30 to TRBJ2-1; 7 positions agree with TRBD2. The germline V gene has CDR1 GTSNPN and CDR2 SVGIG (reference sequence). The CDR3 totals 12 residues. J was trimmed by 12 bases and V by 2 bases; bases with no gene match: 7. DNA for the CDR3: TGTGCCTGGAGTTGGGAGGGTTGGGGGCAGTTCTTC. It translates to CAWSWEGWGQFF. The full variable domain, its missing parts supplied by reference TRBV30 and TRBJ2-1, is SQTIHQWPATLVQPVGSPLSLECTVEGTSNPNLYWYRQAAGRGLQLLFYSVGIGQISSEVPQNLSASRPQDRQFILSSKKLLLSDSGFYLCAWSWEGWGQFFGPGTRLTVL.

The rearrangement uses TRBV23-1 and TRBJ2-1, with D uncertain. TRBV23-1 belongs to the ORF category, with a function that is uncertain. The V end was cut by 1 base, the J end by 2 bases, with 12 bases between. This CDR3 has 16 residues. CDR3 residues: CASSQLRDGPYNEQFF. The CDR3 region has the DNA TGCGCCAGCAGTCAATTGAGAGACGGTCCCTACAATGAGCAGTTCTTC.

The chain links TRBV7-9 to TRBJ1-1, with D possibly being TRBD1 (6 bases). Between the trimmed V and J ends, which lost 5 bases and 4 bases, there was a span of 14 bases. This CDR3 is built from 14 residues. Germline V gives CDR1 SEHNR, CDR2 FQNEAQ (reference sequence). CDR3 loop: CASSIQGGSTEAFF. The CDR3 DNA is TGTGCCAGCAGCATACAGGGAGGGAGCACTGAAGCTTTCTTT.